The 27 T cell receptor beta chains presented below share a single source sample, sequenced in a study of blood T cell repertoires in COVID-19. Data came from immunoSEQ multiplex PCR; TCRdb stores just in-frame clones and leaves some out. The sample shows around 120,000 clones, roughly 90% of them seen only once. Sequenced sample: peripheral blood. These receptors all stem from a man in his sixties with COVID-19, enrolled during active disease.

The chain carries TRBV11-3 and TRBJ2-7, with TRBD2 matching 9 bases. With V trimmed by 4 bases and J by 0 bases, 7 bases remained unmatched. This CDR3 is 16 amino acids long. Germline V gene lookup returns CDR1 SGHNT and CDR2 YENEEA. The CDR3 DNA follows: TGTGCCAGCAGCTCCGGACTAGCGAGGAGCTCCTACGAGCAGTACTTC. It encodes CASSSGLARSSYEQYF.

V gene TRBV19 combines with J gene TRBJ1-5, with 8 bases that match TRBD1. Looked up from germline, CDR1 is LNHDA and CDR2 is SQIVND (reference sequence). V dropped 3 bases and J dropped 4; count of bases not matched to a gene: 5. The CDR3 is 15 amino acids. The DNA of the CDR3 is TGTGCCAGTAGTATGTACACAGGGGGGAATCAGCCCCAGCATTTT. It encodes CASSMYTGGNQPQHF.

The V gene is TRBV6-2 or TRBV6-3, the J gene TRBJ1-1; 8 bases align to TRBD1. The germline V gene has CDR1 MNHEY and CDR2 SVGEGT. J lost 13 bases, V lost 7 bases, and 14 bases had no gene match. The CDR3 contains 13 residues. CDR3 coding DNA: TGTGCCAGCACCTACTCCGAAGGACAGGGTGGTTTCTTT. This codes for CASTYSEGQGGFF.

The J gene is TRBJ2-7, the V gene TRBV7-6; unclear D gene. The germline V gene has CDR1 SGHVS and CDR2 FNYEAQ. The CDR3 covers 17 residues. Trimming cost V 4 bases and J 3 bases, with 22 bases left between them. The DNA of the CDR3 is TGTGCCAGCAGCTCTCATCGAGAGCGTAACCCCCTCTACGAGCAGTACTTC. Its translation: CASSSHRERNPLYEQYF.

The chain is built from TRBV7-2 and TRBJ2-7; D is uncertain. The CDR3 runs 15 residues. Trimming took off 4 bases at V and 3 bases at J, with 16 bases between the two ends. Germline lookup yields CDR1 SGHTA and CDR2 FQGNSA. This chain's CDR3 is CASSWSTASDYEQYF. The CDR3 DNA reads TGTGCCAGCAGCTGGAGCACGGCTTCTGACTACGAGCAGTACTTC.

This clone was picked up one time. The V call is TRBV18, the J call TRBJ2-3; D is undetermined. Per germline, CDR1 KGHSH and CDR2 LQKENI. The germline V and J ends were trimmed by 0 bases and 6 bases, with 7 bases remaining between them. This CDR3 has 13 amino acids. Here the CDR3 DNA reads TGTGCCAGCTCACCACCGGTCACTGATACGCAGTATTTT. Translating it yields CASSPPVTDTQYF.

A word on this clone: One end of the junction is discordant with germline, which a read error may explain. The CDR3 DNA reads as TGTGCCAGCAGTTTAGCTGGGAGTTTTAATTCACCCCTCCACTTT. It specifies CASSLAGSFNSPLHF. The chain links TRBV11-2 to TRBJ1-6; D gene ambiguous. Germline CDR1 SGHAT, CDR2 FQNNGV. The CDR3 is made up of 15 amino acids.

The genes are TRBV19 and TRBJ2-1; D may be TRBD2 (7 bases). V was shortened by 10 bases and J by 5 bases, with 18 bases between the two germline ends. Looked up from germline, CDR1 is LNHDA and CDR2 is SQIVND (reference sequence). The length of the CDR3 is 14 residues. For the CDR3, the DNA is TGTGCCAAATCCGGGGGGCTGTGCCACAATGAGCAGTTCTTC. Residues: CAKSGGLCHNEQFF. The full variable domain, completed using reference TRBV19 and TRBJ2-1, is DGGITQSPKYLFRKEGQNVTLSCEQNLNHDAMYWYRQDPGQGLRLIYYSQIVNDFQKGDIAEGYSVSREKKESFPLTVTSAQKNPTAFYLCAKSGGLCHNEQFFGPGTRLTVL.

V is TRBV10-3 and J is TRBJ2-7, with 8 nucleotides matching TRBD1. The CDR3 consists of 15 residues. Germline CDR1 and CDR2: ENHRY and SYGVKD. Trimming at V came to 2 bases and at J to 3 bases, leaving 6 bases not matched to a gene. The CDR3 protein is CAISEGQGEVYEQYF. For the CDR3, the DNA is TGTGCCATCAGTGAGGGACAGGGAGAGGTCTACGAGCAGTACTTC.

The chain carries TRBV7-2 and TRBJ1-4; no reliable D call. The CDR3 consists of 14 residues. Trimming took off 5 bases at V and 4 bases at J, with 11 bases between the two ends. Germline CDR1 reads SGHTA; CDR2 reads FQGNSA. CDR3 in DNA: TGTGCCAGCAGCCCGGTGGGAGGTAATGAAAAACTGTTTTTT. Translation gives CASSPVGGNEKLFF.

This chain joins TRBV4-1 and TRBJ1-2, with 7 bases matching TRBD1. The CDR3 runs to 22 residues. Germline CDR1 MGHRA, CDR2 YSYEKL. The ends lost 0 bases at V and 4 bases at J; junction bases unmatched: 26. The CDR3 DNA sequence: TGCGCCAGCAGCCAAGACCCGGTGGGGGGTGGGACAGCGGGCTATAAGGGCTATGGCTACACCTTC. Its protein product is CASSQDPVGGGTAGYKGYGYTF.

The chain employs TRBV19 and TRBJ2-7; a weak D match, TRBD1 (5 bases). The CDR3 has 16 amino acids. Trimming left V 5 bases short and J 7 bases short, with 24 bases between. Germline-derived CDR1 and CDR2 are LNHDA and SQIVND (reference sequence). The CDR3 here is CASSLPEGVVSGEQYF. The CDR3 DNA reads as TGTGCCAGTAGTCTTCCGGAAGGGGTTGTGTCTGGTGAGCAGTACTTC.

The chain combines TRBV7-2 with TRBJ2-1, with 10 nucleotides matching TRBD1. Germline lookup yields CDR1 SGHTA and CDR2 FQGNSA. The CDR3 covers 17 residues. The V and J ends lost 5 bases and 6 bases, in that order; junction bases with no gene match: 13. The CDR3 sequence: CASSAIAGTGVLNEQFF. CDR3 nucleotide sequence: TGTGCCAGCAGCGCCATCGCGGGGACAGGGGTTCTCAATGAGCAGTTCTTC.

The CDR3: CASSADSGNQPQHF. The CDR3 DNA sequence: TGCGCCAGCAGCGCGGACAGCGGCAATCAGCCCCAGCATTTT. The gene calls are TRBV5-1 and TRBJ1-5, with D perhaps TRBD1 (6 bases). Germline V gene sequence: CDR1 SGHRS, CDR2 YFSETQ. V gave up 4 bases and J gave up 2 bases, with 10 bases separating them. The CDR3 length is 14 residues.

This chain uses TRBV10-2 with TRBJ2-1, with 8 bases aligning to TRBD2. The CDR3 spans 19 residues. CDR1 WSHSY and CDR2 SAAADI come from the germline V gene. J gave up 0 bases and V 3 bases, and 13 bases lay outside the gene matches. The CDR3: CASSEILAGGHFSYNEQFF. The CDR3, as DNA: TGCGCCAGCAGTGAAATTTTGGCGGGAGGCCACTTCTCCTACAATGAGCAGTTCTTC.

J is TRBJ2-2 and V is TRBV18; D unresolved. Trimming took off 0 bases at V and 5 bases at J, with 10 bases between the two ends. The CDR3 length is 15 residues. Germline V gene lookup returns CDR1 KGHSH and CDR2 LQKENI. CDR3 DNA: TGTGCCAGCTCACCACCGGGCACAGCTACCGGGGAGCTGTTTTTT. Its protein is CASSPPGTATGELFF.

The V gene is TRBV29-1, the J gene TRBJ1-2; 7 bases agree with TRBD1. With V trimmed by 4 bases and J by 2 bases, 7 bases remained unmatched. Per the germline V gene, CDR1 is SQVTM and CDR2 is ANQGSEA. The CDR3 totals 14 residues. This chain's CDR3 is CSVGGTANNYGYTF. The CDR3, as DNA: TGCAGCGTTGGGGGGACAGCCAACAACTATGGCTACACCTTC.

The V gene is TRBV5-1, the J gene TRBJ1-1, with a weak D call TRBD1 (5 bases). Per germline, CDR1 SGHRS and CDR2 YFSETQ. The CDR3 has 16 amino acids. Between the trimmed V and J ends, which lost 2 bases and 4 bases, there was a span of 18 bases. This chain's CDR3 is CASSFLPGTAGTEAFF. The DNA for the CDR3 is TGCGCCAGCAGCTTCTTACCCGGGACTGCGGGCACTGAAGCTTTCTTT. The entire variable domain, with the rest obtained from reference TRBV5-1 and TRBJ1-1, is as follows: KAGVTQTPRYLIKTRGQQVTLSCSPISGHRSVSWYQQTPGQGLQFLFEYFSETQRNKGNFPGRFSGRQFSNSRSEMNVSTLELGDSALYLCASSFLPGTAGTEAFFGQGTRLTVV.

The table lists this clone with a count of one. The rearrangement joins TRBV5-1 to TRBJ2-5, with TRBD1 as a possible D gene (5 bases). This CDR3 has 16 residues. The V gene's germline CDR1 is SGHRS and CDR2 YFSETQ. V lost 0 bases, J lost 0 bases, and 12 bases lay in between. The CDR3 nucleotides read TGCGCCAGCAGCTTGGAACAGGAGTGGGACCAAGAGACCCAGTACTTC. Its protein is CASSLEQEWDQETQYF.

V and J are TRBV5-1 and TRBJ2-5, with 8 positions matching TRBD2. The V gene end was trimmed by 0 bases and the J gene end by 7 bases; junction bases not matched to a gene: 8. CDR1 SGHRS and CDR2 YFSETQ come from the germline V gene. The CDR3 runs to 15 residues. The DNA of the CDR3 is TGCGCCAGCAGCTTGGCCAGAGCGGGAGTGGGGACCCAGTACTTC. Protein product: CASSLARAGVGTQYF.

J is TRBJ2-1 and V is TRBV11-2; D might be TRBD1 (6 bases). The germline CDR1 and CDR2 sequences are SGHAT and FQNNGV. CDR3 length: 14 residues. V was cut by 1 base and J by 9 bases, with 13 bases left in between. DNA for the CDR3: TGTGCCAGCAGCTTAGCCCAGGGGTGGGGTGAGCAGTTCTTC. Translation gives CASSLAQGWGEQFF. Full variable domain (outside the CDR3, taken from reference TRBV11-2 and TRBJ2-1): EAGVAQSPRYKIIEKRQSVAFWCNPISGHATLYWYQQILGQGPKLLIQFQNNGVVDDSQLPKDRFSAERLKGVDSTLKIQPAKLEDSAVYLCASSLAQGWGEQFFGPGTRLTVL.

The chain combines TRBV5-1 with TRBJ2-1; 9 bases align to TRBD1. The CDR3 is 15 residues long. The germline V gene encodes CDR1 SGHRS and CDR2 YFSETQ. After removal of 0 bases from V and 8 bases from J, the junction contained 6 bases not matched to a gene. The CDR3 loop reads CASSLGDREDHEQFF. The CDR3 DNA reads TGCGCCAGCAGCTTGGGGGACAGGGAAGACCATGAGCAGTTCTTC. The whole variable domain, filled in from reference TRBV5-1 and TRBJ2-1, reads KAGVTQTPRYLIKTRGQQVTLSCSPISGHRSVSWYQQTPGQGLQFLFEYFSETQRNKGNFPGRFSGRQFSNSRSEMNVSTLELGDSALYLCASSLGDREDHEQFFGPGTRLTVL.

The J gene is TRBJ1-2, the V gene TRBV7-8; D uncertain. The CDR3 has 14 amino acids. Germline assignment: CDR1 SGHVS and CDR2 FQNEAQ. V lost 6 bases and J lost 3, with 14 bases in between. CDR3 sequence (DNA): TGTGCCAGCAGTGAAAAGAGGTTTTACTATGGCTACACCTTC. The encoded protein is CASSEKRFYYGYTF.

J is TRBJ1-1 and V is TRBV29-1; D call uncertain. V lost 6 bases and J lost 4, with 12 bases in between. Per the germline V gene, CDR1 is SQVTM and CDR2 is ANQGSEA. The CDR3 contains 12 residues. CDR3 sequence (DNA): TGCAGCGTCCTGGACGGGGTCACTGAAGCTTTCTTT. Its protein product is CSVLDGVTEAFF.

The chain is built from TRBV5-1 and TRBJ2-3; TRBD2 might be the D (6 bases). V dropped 2 bases and J dropped 3 bases, with 13 bases sitting between them. Per the germline V gene, CDR1 is SGHRS and CDR2 is YFSETQ. The CDR3 consists of 15 residues. CDR3 residues: CASSFGTQLTDTQYF. CDR3 DNA: TGCGCCAGCAGCTTCGGGACTCAATTGACAGATACGCAGTATTTT.

The chain employs TRBV6-2 or TRBV6-3 and TRBJ2-5; 16 bases align to TRBD2. The V segment lost 3 bases and the J segment 1 base; nucleotides outside the gene matches: 5. This CDR3 is 18 amino acids long. The germline CDR1 and CDR2 sequences are MNHEY and SVGEGT. In DNA form, the CDR3 reads TGTGCCAGCAGTTATTCGGGACTAGCGGGAGGGTTCCAAGAGACCCAGTACTTC. Its protein product is CASSYSGLAGGFQETQYF.

The V gene is TRBV24-1, the J gene TRBJ1-5, with D uncertain. V was shortened by 9 bases and J by 4 bases, with 12 bases between the two germline ends. The length of the CDR3 is 13 residues. Per germline, CDR1 KGHDR and CDR2 SFDVKD. CDR3 residues: CATRKGGNQPQHF. CDR3 nucleotides: TGTGCCACCCGTAAGGGCGGGAATCAGCCCCAGCATTTT.